The 7 T cell receptor beta chains reported below all come from one sample, sequenced in a study of radiation and T cells in renal cell carcinoma. Using immunoSEQ multiplex PCR, the repertoire was profiled, and TCRdb retains in-frame clones only, with some absent. There are some 97,000 clones in the sample; around 80% occur only once, and around 7.7% lies in the top ten. Time point in this sample: blood 4 weeks post-SBRT, at nephrectomy. Specified treatment: 15 Gy SBRT to primary tumor, nephrectomy 4 weeks later. Sequencing was performed on blood, taken from a patient whose treatment included radiotherapy and nephrectomy. The source of these receptors is a man aged 60 to 69 with renal cell carcinoma.

V usage is TRBV28 and J usage is TRBJ1-1; no clear D. Trimming pared 5 bases from V and 5 bases from J, leaving 12 bases between. The CDR3 extends over 13 amino acids. CDR1 is MDHEN, CDR2 SYDVKM, per germline. The CDR3 sequence is CASSPPPMTEAFF. The CDR3 DNA follows: TGTGCCAGCAGTCCCCCCCCGATGACTGAAGCTTTCTTT.

The chain carries TRBV2 and TRBJ2-5, with 10 bases matching TRBD1. The CDR3 extends over 16 amino acids. With 7 bases clipped from V and 5 bases from J, the junction kept 13 bases outside the gene matches. The germline V gene has CDR1 SNHLY and CDR2 FYNNEI. CDR3 loop: CASTPRGQGRMETQYF. The DNA of the CDR3 is TGTGCCAGCACCCCCAGGGGACAGGGGAGAATGGAGACCCAGTACTTC.

The rearrangement links TRBV6-1 to TRBJ2-4; D not resolved. This CDR3 is built from 17 residues. V lost 2 bases and J 7 bases, leaving 21 bases between the germline ends. Germline loops: CDR1 MNHNS, CDR2 SASEGT. The CDR3 reads CASSEQPPRITENIQYF. CDR3 in DNA: TGTGCCAGCAGTGAACAGCCGCCGCGTATCACTGAGAACATTCAGTACTTC.

V gene TRBV19 combines with J gene TRBJ1-1, with 8 bases fitting TRBD1. Germline values: CDR1 LNHDA, CDR2 SQIVND (reference sequence). V lost 7 bases and J lost 0; bases outside the gene matches: 7. CDR3 length: 15 residues. This CDR3 is CASTNTGGLNTEAFF. The CDR3 bases are TGTGCCAGTACCAACACAGGGGGATTGAACACTGAAGCTTTCTTT.

The chain links TRBV6-4 to TRBJ1-5, with a tentative D call TRBD1 (6 bases). Trimming took 4 bases from V and 0 from J, leaving 10 bases between them. This CDR3 contains 15 residues. Germline V lookup: CDR1 MRHNA, CDR2 SNTAGT. The CDR3 spells CASSVQGNSNQPQHF. The CDR3 nucleotides read TGTGCCAGCAGTGTACAGGGAAATAGCAATCAGCCCCAGCATTTT.

J is TRBJ2-1 and V is TRBV27; TRBD1 agrees at 9 bases. This CDR3 has 15 amino acids. V lost 6 bases to trimming and J lost 4 bases; unmatched junction nucleotides: 7. Germline CDR1 and CDR2: MNHEY and SMNVEV (reference sequence). CDR3 sequence (DNA): TGTGCCAGCAGGTTACAGGGGGCGGGATACAATGAGCAGTTCTTC. It translates to CASRLQGAGYNEQFF.

This sequence joins TRBV7-9 and TRBJ1-4; 7 bases align to TRBD1. The V and J ends lost 4 bases and 10 bases, in that order; junction bases with no gene match: 9. The CDR3 is 14 amino acids. CDR1 is SEHNR, CDR2 FQNEAQ, per germline (reference sequence). CDR3 region: CASSSGGSGRKLFF. Written as DNA, the CDR3 is TGTGCCAGCAGCTCAGGGGGTTCGGGTCGAAAACTGTTTTTT. The full variable domain, in which reference TRBV7-9 and TRBJ1-4 provide the parts outside the CDR3, is DTGVSQNPRHKITKRGQNVTFRCDPISEHNRLYWYRQTLGQGPEFLTYFQNEAQLEKSRLLSDRFSAERPKGSFSTLEIQRTEQGDSAMYLCASSSGGSGRKLFFGSGTQLSVL.